This T cell receptor beta chain derives from a study of CD8 T cells in ankylosing spondylitis. Via MiXCR, TCRdb re-called the 5' RACE reads, giving one row per CDR3 protein. In the table there are about 340,000 distinct CDR3 sequences, under 15% of which are singletons. The CDR3 covers 16 residues. V was pared by 2 bases and J by 4 bases, with 18 bases between. From germline, CDR1 is SGHAT and CDR2 FQNNGV. Sequences were obtained from blood, either unsorted or a sorted T cell fraction (not recorded which). V gene TRBV11-2 combines with J gene TRBJ2-7; weak D call: TRBD1 (6 bases). This TCR derives from a male donor with ankylosing spondylitis or in good health (not recorded which). Here the CDR3 DNA reads TGTGCCAGCAGCTTATCTGGGCAGGGGTTAGGGTACGAGCAGTACTTC. It is translated as CASSLSGQGLGYEQYF. Looking up the rest from reference TRBV11-2 and TRBJ2-7 gives the full variable domain: EAGVAQSPRYKIIEKRQSVAFWCNPISGHATLYWYQQILGQGPKLLIQFQNNGVVDDSQLPKDRFSAERLKGVDSTLKIQPAKLEDSAVYLCASSLSGQGLGYEQYFGPGTRLTVT.